Listed below are T cell receptor beta chains from one sample, sequenced in a study of cytomegalovirus exposure and HLA in healthy donors. Clones were sequenced by immunoSEQ multiplex PCR, and TCRdb holds only the in-frame ones, with some missing. The data hold around 64,000 clones, with approximately 80% observed a single time. The sequenced sample consisted of PBMCs. The source is a man younger than 35 in good health and CMV-seropositive. Each CDR3 is given without its conserved first and last residue.

V gene	J gene	CDR3 protein
TRBV9	TRBJ2-1	ASSVETGGSSYNEQF
TRBV15	TRBJ1-5	ATSRESPGNYQPQH
TRBV6-5	TRBJ1-1	ASRSPDGGTEAF
TRBV6-1	TRBJ2-7	ASRPLAGSYEQY
TRBV25-1	TRBJ2-3	ASSAVPDRFSQDTQY
TRBV9	TRBJ1-5	ASSVGPDRYQPQH
TRBV30	TRBJ2-3	AWSPGTGPDTQY
TRBV9	TRBJ1-2	ASSAGTGPYGYT
TRBV5-1	TRBJ2-2	ASSLGRGDGELF
TRBV10-2	TRBJ2-7	ASSESAVDEQY
TRBV7-3	TRBJ1-2	ASPPDRGIGGYT
TRBV30	TRBJ1-5	AWSTGTGSNQPQH
TRBV6-1	TRBJ1-2	ASTLGGDTYGYT
TRBV5-4	TRBJ2-7	ASSLEGFRATYEQY
TRBV25-1	TRBJ1-5	ASSEVGNQPQH
TRBV6-5	TRBJ2-2	ASSSEAGPGELF
TRBV28	TRBJ2-1	ASRAGGGNEQF
TRBV9	TRBJ2-2	ASSPRVDPGGELF
TRBV6-5	TRBJ1-1	ASSYEASGGEAF
TRBV2	TRBJ1-2	ASSEQGAYYGYT
TRBV28	TRBJ1-2	ATSGQGGSYGYT
TRBV29-1	TRBJ1-1	SVADRGDTEAF
TRBV2	TRBJ1-1	ASSAQGQNTEAF
TRBV2	TRBJ2-7	ASSPQREQY
TRBV6-5	TRBJ2-5	ASSYSGAPEETQY
TRBV6-5	TRBJ2-3	ASSLGQGIGDTQY
TRBV2	TRBJ2-7	ATGTDREEQY
TRBV19	TRBJ1-5	ASSMEGIQPQH
TRBV5-4	TRBJ1-2	ASSLLTGHGYT
TRBV27	TRBJ2-1	ASSPTTGGRQF
TRBV10-1	TRBJ2-7	ASSPGTSGSYEQY
TRBV27	TRBJ1-2	ASSFAGYNGYT
TRBV30	TRBJ1-1	AWDRGLDDTEAF
TRBV25-1	TRBJ2-5	ASSDRGRETQY
TRBV30	TRBJ1-5	AWSEGQGGQPQH
TRBV4-1	TRBJ2-3	ASSQGGTSGGLGDTQY
TRBV6-5	TRBJ1-3	ASYGTGSGNTIY
TRBV2	TRBJ1-5	ASTRTGSNQPQH
TRBV6-5	TRBJ1-1	ASSPRGGMNTEAF
TRBV30	TRBJ2-7	AWNSGEFPGTYEQY
TRBV7-2	TRBJ2-7	ASSYRTRLEQY
TRBV6-1	TRBJ2-1	ASSEAMVASAANEQF
TRBV29-1	TRBJ2-1	SVGGGRSYNEQF
TRBV5-1	TRBJ1-1	ASSRTGDTEAF
TRBV30	TRBJ1-4	AWSVGEGGEKLF
TRBV6-5	TRBJ2-1	ASSYSLEQF
TRBV5-4	TRBJ2-1	ASSTGQEINEQF
TRBV6-5	TRBJ1-1	ASSYLRGTEAF
TRBV29-1	TRBJ2-1	SVASDLYNEQF
TRBV6-1	TRBJ2-7	ASSEWGDSYEQY
TRBV2	TRBJ2-3	ASSERASGGADTQY
TRBV28	TRBJ2-7	ASSFTGQVYEQY
TRBV7-9	TRBJ1-2	ASSLYFGSEANYGYT
TRBV30	TRBJ2-1	AWSVREGNEQF
TRBV2	TRBJ2-3	ASSGTGGTDTQY
TRBV6-5	TRBJ2-3	ASSSPGLADTQY
TRBV4-1	TRBJ1-1	ASSLYATGVSEDTEAF